These 10 T cell receptor beta chains originate from one sample sequenced in a study of cytomegalovirus exposure and HLA in healthy donors. A multiplex PCR was run with 60 Vbeta primers and 13 Jbeta primers. Data came from immunoSEQ multiplex PCR; TCRdb stores just in-frame clones and leaves some out. Here the sample spans about 180,000 clones, 60% to 85% being singletons. The sequenced sample was PBMCs. The receptors stem from a man aged 18 to 29 in good health and CMV-seronegative.

The rearrangement links TRBV5-6 to TRBJ1-1, with D possibly being TRBD1 (6 bases). The V and J ends lost 5 bases and 5 bases respectively, with 16 bases between them. The CDR3 runs to 14 residues. Germline V gene data show CDR1 as SGHDT and CDR2 as YYEEEE. CDR3 residues: CASRSTGMGTEAFF. DNA for the CDR3: TGTGCCAGCAGAAGTACAGGGATGGGGACTGAAGCTTTCTTT.

The rearrangement uses TRBV9 and TRBJ2-3, with no clear D. The CDR3 runs 14 residues. V was shortened by 3 bases and J by 5 bases, with 13 bases between the two germline ends. Germline CDR1 and CDR2: SGDLS and YYNGEE. The CDR3 protein is CASSARPSRDTQYF. CDR3 coding DNA: TGTGCCAGCAGCGCCCGCCCGTCTAGAGATACGCAGTATTTT.

The chain links TRBV2 to TRBJ1-2; D is ambiguous. This CDR3 region has 14 residues. CDR1 is SNHLY, CDR2 FYNNEI, per germline. Deletions cut 0 bases from V and 4 bases from J, with 9 bases between. Written as DNA, the CDR3 is TGTGCCAGCAGTGAAGCGCGGGCAGGCTATGGCTACACCTTC. Residues: CASSEARAGYGYTF.

The chain combines TRBV27 with TRBJ2-5; 7 bases are shared with TRBD2. The CDR3 has 13 amino acids. From germline, CDR1 is MNHEY and CDR2 SMNVEV (reference sequence). V shed 3 bases, J shed 4 bases, and the junction held 2 bases outside the gene matches. Written as DNA, the CDR3 is TGTGCCAGCAGTTTTGGACTAGGAGAGACCCAGTACTTC. This sequence encodes CASSFGLGETQYF.

The CDR3 sequence is CASSNRTGGVEKLFF. The CDR3 DNA follows: TGCGCCAGCAGCAACCGGACAGGGGGCGTCGAAAAACTGTTTTTT. V usage is TRBV5-1 and J usage is TRBJ1-4; 11 bases are a match to TRBD1. The CDR3 extends over 15 amino acids. Unmatched junction bases numbered 7, after V lost 4 bases and J lost 8 bases. Germline lookup yields CDR1 SGHRS and CDR2 YFSETQ.

The rearrangement joins TRBV10-2 to TRBJ2-7; no firm D call. The CDR3 runs 13 residues. Germline CDR1 reads WSHSY; CDR2 reads SAAADI. V lost 7 bases and J lost 4, with 14 bases in between. This chain's CDR3 is CASTGVRFYEQYF. The CDR3 DNA is TGCGCCAGCACCGGAGTTAGGTTTTACGAGCAGTACTTC.

This sequence joins TRBV5-1 and TRBJ2-5; 7 bases are shared with TRBD2. The germline V gene has CDR1 SGHRS and CDR2 YFSETQ. The CDR3 sequence is 14 residues long. V lost 4 bases to trimming and J lost 2 bases; unmatched junction nucleotides: 5. The DNA of the CDR3 is TGCGCCAGCAGCCAGCGGGACGTTCAAGAGACCCAGTACTTC. It yields the protein CASSQRDVQETQYF.

The table lists this clone with a few counts. The V and J genes are TRBV7-2 and TRBJ1-4, with no clear D. Trimming left V 5 bases short and J 8 bases short, with 12 bases between. Per the germline V gene, CDR1 is SGHTA and CDR2 is FQGNSA. The CDR3 consists of 13 residues. The DNA for the CDR3 is TGTGCCAGCAGCCTCGGGCCGGGGGAAAAACTGTTTTTT. Its translation: CASSLGPGEKLFF.

Only a few counts were recorded for this clone. This chain uses TRBV4-1 with TRBJ2-2; D not resolved. The V and J ends lost 0 bases and 0 bases respectively, with 11 bases between them. The germline V gene encodes CDR1 MGHRA and CDR2 YSYEKL. The CDR3 covers 17 residues. The DNA for the CDR3 is TGCGCCAGCAGCCAAGATCGAGGTAGAGCGAACACCGGGGAGCTGTTTTTT. Its protein product is CASSQDRGRANTGELFF.

The chain links TRBV30 to TRBJ1-5; 7 bases agree with TRBD1. V lost 2 bases, J lost 9 bases, and 10 bases stayed unmatched. In germline, CDR1 is GTSNPN, CDR2 SVGIG (reference sequence). There are 14 residues in the CDR3. The CDR3 DNA sequence: TGTGCCTGGAGTATCGGACAGGCGGGAGGGCCCCAGCATTTT. Translation: CAWSIGQAGGPQHF.